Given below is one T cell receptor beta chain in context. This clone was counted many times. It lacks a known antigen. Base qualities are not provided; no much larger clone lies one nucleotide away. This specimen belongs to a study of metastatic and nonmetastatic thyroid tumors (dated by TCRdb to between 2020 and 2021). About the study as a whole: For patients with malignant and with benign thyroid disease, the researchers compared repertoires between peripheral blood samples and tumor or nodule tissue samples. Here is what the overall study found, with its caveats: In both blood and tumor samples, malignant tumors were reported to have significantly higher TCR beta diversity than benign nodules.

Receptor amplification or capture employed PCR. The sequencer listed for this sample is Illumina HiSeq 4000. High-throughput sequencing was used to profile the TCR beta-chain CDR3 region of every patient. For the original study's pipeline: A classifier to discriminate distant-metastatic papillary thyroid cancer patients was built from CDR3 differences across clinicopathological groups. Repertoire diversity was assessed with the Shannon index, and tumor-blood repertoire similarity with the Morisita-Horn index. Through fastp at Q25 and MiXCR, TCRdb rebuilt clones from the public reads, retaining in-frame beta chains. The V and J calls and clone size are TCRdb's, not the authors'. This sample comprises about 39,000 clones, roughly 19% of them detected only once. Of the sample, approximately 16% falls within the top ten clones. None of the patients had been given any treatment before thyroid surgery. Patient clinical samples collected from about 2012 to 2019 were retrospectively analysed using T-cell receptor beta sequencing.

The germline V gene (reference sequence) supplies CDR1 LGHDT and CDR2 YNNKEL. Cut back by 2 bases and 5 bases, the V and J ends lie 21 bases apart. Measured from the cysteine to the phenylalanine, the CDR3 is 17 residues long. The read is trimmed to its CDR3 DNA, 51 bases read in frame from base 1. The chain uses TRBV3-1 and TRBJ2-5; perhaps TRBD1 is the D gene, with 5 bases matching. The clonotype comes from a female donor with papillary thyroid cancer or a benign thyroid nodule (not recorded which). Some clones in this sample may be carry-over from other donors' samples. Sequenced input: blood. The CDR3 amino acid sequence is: CASSQPRSKLKGETQYF. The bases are TGTGCCAGCAGCCAACCCCGAAGTAAGCTAAAGGGGGAGACCCAGTACTTC.